This T cell receptor (beta chain) derives from a study of Graves' ophthalmopathy and Graves' hyperthyroidism. Points from the study as a whole: Blood was where most expanded thyroid clonotypes above 0.001 frequency also turned up.

From RNA, the CDR3 regions of TCR beta chains were amplified and sequenced. Second-round multiplex PCR came after a first-round RT-PCR that employed HTBI primers. TCRdb used MiXCR to reprocess the multiplex PCR reads, holding one entry per CDR3 protein. Of approximately 540,000 distinct CDR3 sequences listed, under 45% are singletons. Germline V gene lookup returns CDR1 KGHDR and CDR2 SFDVKD. This CDR3 region has 14 residues. Trimming cost V 3 bases and J 7 bases, with 14 bases left between them. In this sample, this clonotype turned up a few times. No antigen is known for it. The receptor comes from an adult man with Graves' hyperthyroidism. Material for sequencing was peripheral blood or thyroid tissue (not recorded which). The chain couples TRBV24-1 to TRBJ1-1, with D maybe TRBD1 (5 bases). The CDR3 DNA follows: TGTGCCACCAGTGATCCAAACCGGGACGGTGAAGCTTTCTTT. Protein product: CATSDPNRDGEAFF.